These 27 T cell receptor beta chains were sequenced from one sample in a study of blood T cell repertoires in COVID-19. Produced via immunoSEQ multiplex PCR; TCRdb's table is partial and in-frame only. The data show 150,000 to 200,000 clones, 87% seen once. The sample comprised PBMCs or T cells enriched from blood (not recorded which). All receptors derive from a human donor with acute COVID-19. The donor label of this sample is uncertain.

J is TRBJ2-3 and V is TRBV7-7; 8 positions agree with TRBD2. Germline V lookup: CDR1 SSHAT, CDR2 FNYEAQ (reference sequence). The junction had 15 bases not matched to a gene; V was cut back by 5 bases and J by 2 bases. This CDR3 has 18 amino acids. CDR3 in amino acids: CASSPLAGGPQSTDTQYF. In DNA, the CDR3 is TGTGCCAGCAGCCCTCTGGCGGGGGGTCCCCAATCCACAGATACGCAGTATTTT.

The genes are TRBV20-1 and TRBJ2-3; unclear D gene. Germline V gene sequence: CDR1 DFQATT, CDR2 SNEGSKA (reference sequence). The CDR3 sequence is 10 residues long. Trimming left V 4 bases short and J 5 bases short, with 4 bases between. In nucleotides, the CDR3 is TGCAGTGCTACGGGAGATACGCAGTATTTT. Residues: CSATGDTQYF.

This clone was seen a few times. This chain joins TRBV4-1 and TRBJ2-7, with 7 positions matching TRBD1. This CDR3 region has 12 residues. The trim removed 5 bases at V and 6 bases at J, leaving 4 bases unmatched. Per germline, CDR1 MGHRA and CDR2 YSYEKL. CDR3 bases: TGCGCCAGCAGCAACGACAGGGCCGAGCAGTACTTC. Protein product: CASSNDRAEQYF.

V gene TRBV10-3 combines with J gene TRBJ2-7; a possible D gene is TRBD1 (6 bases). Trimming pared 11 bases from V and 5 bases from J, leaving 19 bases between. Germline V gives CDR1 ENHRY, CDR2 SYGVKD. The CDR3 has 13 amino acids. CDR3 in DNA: TGTGCCCTCAAGACAGGTGCCGCTGACGAGCAGTACTTC. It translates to CALKTGAADEQYF.

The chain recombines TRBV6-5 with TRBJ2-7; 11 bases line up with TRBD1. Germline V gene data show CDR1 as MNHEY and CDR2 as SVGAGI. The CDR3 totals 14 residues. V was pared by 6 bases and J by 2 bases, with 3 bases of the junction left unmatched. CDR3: CASSRTGGAYEQYF. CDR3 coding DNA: TGTGCCAGCAGCCGGACAGGGGGCGCCTACGAGCAGTACTTC.

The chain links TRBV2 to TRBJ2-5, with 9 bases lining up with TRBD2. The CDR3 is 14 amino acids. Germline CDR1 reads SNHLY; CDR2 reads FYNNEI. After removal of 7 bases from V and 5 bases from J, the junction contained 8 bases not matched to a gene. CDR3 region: CASKVAGGLETQYF. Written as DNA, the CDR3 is TGTGCCAGCAAGGTCGCGGGGGGGCTGGAGACCCAGTACTTC.

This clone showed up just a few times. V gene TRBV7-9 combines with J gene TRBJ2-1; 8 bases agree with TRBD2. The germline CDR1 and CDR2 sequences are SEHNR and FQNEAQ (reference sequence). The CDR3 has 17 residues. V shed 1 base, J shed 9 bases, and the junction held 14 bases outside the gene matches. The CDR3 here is CASSLERAGGSIGEQFF. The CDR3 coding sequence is TGTGCCAGCAGCTTAGAACGCGCGGGGGGCTCGATAGGTGAGCAGTTCTTC.

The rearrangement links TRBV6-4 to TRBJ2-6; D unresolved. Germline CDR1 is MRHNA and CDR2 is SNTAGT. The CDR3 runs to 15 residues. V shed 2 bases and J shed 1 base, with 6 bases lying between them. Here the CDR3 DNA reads TGTGCCAGCAGTGACGAGAATTCTGGGGCCAACGTCCTGACTTTC. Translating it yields CASSDENSGANVLTF.

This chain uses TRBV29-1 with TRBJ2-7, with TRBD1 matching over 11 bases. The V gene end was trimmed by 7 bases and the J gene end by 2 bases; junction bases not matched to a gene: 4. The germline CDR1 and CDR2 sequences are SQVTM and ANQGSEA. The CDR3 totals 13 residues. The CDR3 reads CSATDRGPYEQYF. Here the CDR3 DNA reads TGCAGCGCAACGGACAGGGGGCCCTACGAGCAGTACTTC.

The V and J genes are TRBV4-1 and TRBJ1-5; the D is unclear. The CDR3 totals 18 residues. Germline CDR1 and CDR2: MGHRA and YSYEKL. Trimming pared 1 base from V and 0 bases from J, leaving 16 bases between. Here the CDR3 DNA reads TGCGCCAGCAGCCAAGTATGGACTGGTGATTATAGCAATCAGCCCCAGCATTTT. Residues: CASSQVWTGDYSNQPQHF.

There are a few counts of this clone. This chain's CDR3 is CASSPEGQGGGGYTF. The CDR3 nucleotides read TGTGCCAGCTCACCAGAAGGACAGGGAGGAGGCGGCTACACCTTC. The V call is TRBV18, the J call TRBJ1-2, with 8 bases lining up with TRBD1. Germline values: CDR1 KGHSH, CDR2 LQKENI. The CDR3 runs to 15 residues. The V segment lost 2 bases and the J segment 8 bases; nucleotides outside the gene matches: 10.

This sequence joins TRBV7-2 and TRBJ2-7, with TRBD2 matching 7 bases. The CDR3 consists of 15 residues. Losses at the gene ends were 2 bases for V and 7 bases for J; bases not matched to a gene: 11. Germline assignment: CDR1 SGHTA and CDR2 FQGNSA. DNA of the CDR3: TGTGCCAGCAGCTTACCCTGGGGGGGTCCAGGGGAGCAGTACTTC. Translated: CASSLPWGGPGEQYF. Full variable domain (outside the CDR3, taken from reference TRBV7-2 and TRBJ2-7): GAGVSQSPSNKVTEKGKDVELRCDPISGHTALYWYRQSLGQGLEFLIYFQGNSAPDKSGLPSDRFSAERTGGSVSTLTIQRTQQEDSAVYLCASSLPWGGPGEQYFGPGTRLTVT.

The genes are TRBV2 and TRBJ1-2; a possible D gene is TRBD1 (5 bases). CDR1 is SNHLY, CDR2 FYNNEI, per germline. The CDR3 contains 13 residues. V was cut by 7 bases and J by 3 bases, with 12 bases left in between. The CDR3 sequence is CASMSEGDYGYTF. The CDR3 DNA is TGTGCCAGCATGTCAGAAGGGGACTATGGCTACACCTTC.

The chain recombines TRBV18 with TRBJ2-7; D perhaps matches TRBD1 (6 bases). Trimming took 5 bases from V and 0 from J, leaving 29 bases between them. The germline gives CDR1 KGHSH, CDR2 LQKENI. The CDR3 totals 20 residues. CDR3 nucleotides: TGTGCCAGCTCAGCGAACCAACAGGGCGCCGCTCAACTTAGCTCCTACGAGCAGTACTTC. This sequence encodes CASSANQQGAAQLSSYEQYF. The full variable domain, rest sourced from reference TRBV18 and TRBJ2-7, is NAGVMQNPRHLVRRRGQEARLRCSPMKGHSHVYWYRQLPEEGLKFMVYLQKENIIDESGMPKERFSAEFPKEGPSILRIQQVVRGDSAAYFCASSANQQGAAQLSSYEQYFGPGTRLTVT.

The CDR3 reads CASSQGDRGFVPTNEKLFF. The CDR3 nucleotides are TGCGCCAGCAGCCAAGGGGACAGGGGATTTGTCCCAACTAATGAAAAACTGTTTTTT. The V gene is TRBV4-1, the J gene TRBJ1-4; 10 bases line up with TRBD1. There are 19 residues in the CDR3. Germline loops: CDR1 MGHRA, CDR2 YSYEKL. Trimming took 1 base from V and 0 from J; bases not matched to a gene: 8.

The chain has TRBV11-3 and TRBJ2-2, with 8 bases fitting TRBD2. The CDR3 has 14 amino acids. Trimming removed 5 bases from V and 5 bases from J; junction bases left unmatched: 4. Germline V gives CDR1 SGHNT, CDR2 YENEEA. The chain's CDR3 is CASSPRGGTGELFF. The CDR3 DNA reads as TGTGCCAGCAGCCCCCGGGGGGGAACCGGGGAGCTGTTTTTT.

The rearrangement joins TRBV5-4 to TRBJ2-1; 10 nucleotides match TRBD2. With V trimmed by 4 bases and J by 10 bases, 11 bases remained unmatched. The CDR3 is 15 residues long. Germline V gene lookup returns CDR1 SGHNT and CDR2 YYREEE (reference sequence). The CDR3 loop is CASSRSGGGYGEQFF. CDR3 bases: TGTGCCAGCAGCAGAAGCGGGGGGGGATATGGAGAGCAGTTCTTC. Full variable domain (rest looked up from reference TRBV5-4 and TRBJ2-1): ETGVTQSPTHLIKTRGQQVTLRCSSQSGHNTVSWYQQALGQGPQFIFQYYREEENGRGNFPPRFSGLQFPNYSSELNVNALELDDSALYLCASSRSGGGYGEQFFGPGTRLTVL.

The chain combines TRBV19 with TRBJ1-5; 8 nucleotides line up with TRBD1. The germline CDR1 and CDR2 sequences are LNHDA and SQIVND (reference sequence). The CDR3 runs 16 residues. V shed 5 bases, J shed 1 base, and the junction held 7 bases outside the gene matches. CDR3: CASSLGGQGSNQPQHF. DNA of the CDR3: TGTGCCAGTAGTTTAGGAGGACAGGGCAGCAATCAGCCCCAGCATTTT. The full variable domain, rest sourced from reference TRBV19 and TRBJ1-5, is DGGITQSPKYLFRKEGQNVTLSCEQNLNHDAMYWYRQDPGQGLRLIYYSQIVNDFQKGDIAEGYSVSREKKESFPLTVTSAQKNPTAFYLCASSLGGQGSNQPQHFGDGTRLSIL.

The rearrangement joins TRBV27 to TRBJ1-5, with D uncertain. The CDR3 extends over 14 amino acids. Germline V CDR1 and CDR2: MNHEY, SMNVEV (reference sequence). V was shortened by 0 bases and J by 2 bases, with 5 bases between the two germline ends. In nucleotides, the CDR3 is TGTGCCAGCAGTTTATCCCAGGGCAATCAGCCCCAGCATTTT. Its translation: CASSLSQGNQPQHF.

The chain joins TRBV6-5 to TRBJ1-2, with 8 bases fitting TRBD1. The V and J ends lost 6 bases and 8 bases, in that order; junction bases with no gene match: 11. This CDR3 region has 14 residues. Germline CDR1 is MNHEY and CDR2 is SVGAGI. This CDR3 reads CASSPDRDRIGYTF. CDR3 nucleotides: TGTGCCAGCAGCCCAGACAGGGACAGGATAGGCTACACCTTC.

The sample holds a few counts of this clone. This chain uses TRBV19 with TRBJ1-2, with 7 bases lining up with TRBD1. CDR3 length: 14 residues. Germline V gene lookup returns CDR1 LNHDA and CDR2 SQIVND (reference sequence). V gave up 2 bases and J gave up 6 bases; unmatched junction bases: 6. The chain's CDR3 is CASSITEGAHGYTF. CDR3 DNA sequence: TGTGCCAGTAGTATAACGGAGGGGGCGCATGGCTACACCTTC. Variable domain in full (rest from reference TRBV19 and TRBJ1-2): DGGITQSPKYLFRKEGQNVTLSCEQNLNHDAMYWYRQDPGQGLRLIYYSQIVNDFQKGDIAEGYSVSREKKESFPLTVTSAQKNPTAFYLCASSITEGAHGYTFGSGTRLTVV.

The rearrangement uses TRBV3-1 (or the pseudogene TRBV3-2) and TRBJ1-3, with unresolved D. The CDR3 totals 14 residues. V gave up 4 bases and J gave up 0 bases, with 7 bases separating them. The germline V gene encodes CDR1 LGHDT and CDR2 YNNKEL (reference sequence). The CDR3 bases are TGTGCCAGCAGCCCAGAGGCCTCTGGAAACACCATATATTTT. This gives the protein CASSPEASGNTIYF.

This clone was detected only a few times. Written as DNA, the CDR3 is TGTGCCAGCAGCCAACCCCGGTTGGGGGGGAACTATGGCTACACCTTC. Encoded protein: CASSQPRLGGNYGYTF. The chain is built from TRBV4-2 and TRBJ1-2, with a possible D match to TRBD1 (5 bases). V lost 2 bases to trimming and J lost 2 bases, with 15 bases between them. CDR3 length: 16 residues. CDR1 is LGHNA, CDR2 YNFKEQ, per germline.

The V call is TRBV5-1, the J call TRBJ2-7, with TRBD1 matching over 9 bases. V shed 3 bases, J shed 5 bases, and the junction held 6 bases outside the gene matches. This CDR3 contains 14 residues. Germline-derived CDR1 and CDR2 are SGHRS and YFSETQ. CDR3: CASSSRDRDHEQYF. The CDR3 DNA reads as TGCGCCAGCAGCTCCCGGGACAGGGACCACGAGCAGTACTTC.

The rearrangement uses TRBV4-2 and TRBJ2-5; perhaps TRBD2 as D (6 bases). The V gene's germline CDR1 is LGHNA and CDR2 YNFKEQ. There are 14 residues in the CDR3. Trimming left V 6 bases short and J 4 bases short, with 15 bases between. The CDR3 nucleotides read TGTGCCAGCAGTCCTCATGGAGGGATAGAGACCCAGTACTTC. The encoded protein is CASSPHGGIETQYF.

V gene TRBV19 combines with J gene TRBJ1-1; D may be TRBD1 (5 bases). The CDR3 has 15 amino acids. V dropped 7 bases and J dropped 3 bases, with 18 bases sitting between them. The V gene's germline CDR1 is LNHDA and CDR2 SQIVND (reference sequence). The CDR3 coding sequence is TGTGCCAGTATGGGCCCTGAAGGGGCTGACACTGAAGCTTTCTTT. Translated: CASMGPEGADTEAFF.

CDR3 nucleotide sequence: TGTGCCTCGAGTTCCGCGGGTTTAGTCGATGAGCAGTTCTTC. The encoded protein is CASSSAGLVDEQFF. V and J are TRBV9 and TRBJ2-1; TRBD2 might be the D (5 bases). This CDR3 spans 14 amino acids. The germline V gene has CDR1 SGDLS and CDR2 YYNGEE. With 10 bases removed from V and 8 bases from J, the gap between germline ends came to 22 bases.